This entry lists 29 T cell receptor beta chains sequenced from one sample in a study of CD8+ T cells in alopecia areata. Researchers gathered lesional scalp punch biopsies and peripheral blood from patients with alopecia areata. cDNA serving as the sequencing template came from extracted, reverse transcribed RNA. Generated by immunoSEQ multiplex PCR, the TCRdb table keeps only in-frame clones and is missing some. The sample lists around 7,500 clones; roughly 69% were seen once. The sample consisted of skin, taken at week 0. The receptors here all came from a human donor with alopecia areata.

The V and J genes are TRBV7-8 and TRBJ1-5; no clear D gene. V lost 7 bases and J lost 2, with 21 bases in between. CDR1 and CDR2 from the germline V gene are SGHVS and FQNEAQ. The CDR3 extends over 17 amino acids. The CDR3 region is CASKLGREVEGNQPQHF. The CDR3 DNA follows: TGTGCCAGCAAATTAGGGAGGGAGGTGGAAGGCAATCAGCCCCAGCATTTT.

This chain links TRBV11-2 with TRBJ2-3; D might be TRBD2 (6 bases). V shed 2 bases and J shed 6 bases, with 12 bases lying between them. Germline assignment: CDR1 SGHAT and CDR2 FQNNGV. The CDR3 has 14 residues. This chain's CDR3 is CASSLSGARDTQYF. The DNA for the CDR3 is TGTGCCAGCAGCTTATCGGGAGCGAGGGATACGCAGTATTTT.

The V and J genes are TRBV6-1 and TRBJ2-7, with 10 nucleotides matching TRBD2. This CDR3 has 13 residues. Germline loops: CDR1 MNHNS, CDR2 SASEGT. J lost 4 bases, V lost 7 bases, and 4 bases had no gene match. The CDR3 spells CASTGLASYEQYF. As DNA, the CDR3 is TGTGCCAGCACGGGACTAGCGTCATACGAGCAGTACTTC.

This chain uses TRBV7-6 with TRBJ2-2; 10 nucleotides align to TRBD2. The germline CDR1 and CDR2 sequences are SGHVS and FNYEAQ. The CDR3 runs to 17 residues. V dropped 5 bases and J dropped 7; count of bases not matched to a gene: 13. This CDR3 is CASSPSGGASLSGELFF. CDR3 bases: TGTGCCAGCAGCCCCAGCGGGGGGGCCTCTCTCAGCGGGGAGCTGTTTTTT.

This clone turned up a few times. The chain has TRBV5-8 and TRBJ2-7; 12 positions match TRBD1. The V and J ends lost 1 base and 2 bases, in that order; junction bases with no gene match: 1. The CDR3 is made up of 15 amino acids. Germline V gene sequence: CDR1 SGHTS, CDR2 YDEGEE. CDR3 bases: TGTGCCAGCAGCTTGAGGGACAGGGGGCCCTACGAGCAGTACTTC. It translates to CASSLRDRGPYEQYF. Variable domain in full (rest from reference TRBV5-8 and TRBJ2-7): EAGVTQSPTHLIKTRGQQATLRCSPISGHTSVYWYQQALGLGLQFLLWYDEGEERNRGNFPPRFSGRQFPNYSSELNVNALELEDSALYLCASSLRDRGPYEQYFGPGTRLTVT.

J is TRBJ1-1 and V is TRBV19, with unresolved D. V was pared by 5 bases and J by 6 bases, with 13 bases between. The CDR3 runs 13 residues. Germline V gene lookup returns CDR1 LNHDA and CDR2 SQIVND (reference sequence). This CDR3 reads CASSFQDRAEAFF. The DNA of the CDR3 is TGTGCCAGTAGTTTTCAGGATCGGGCTGAAGCTTTCTTT.

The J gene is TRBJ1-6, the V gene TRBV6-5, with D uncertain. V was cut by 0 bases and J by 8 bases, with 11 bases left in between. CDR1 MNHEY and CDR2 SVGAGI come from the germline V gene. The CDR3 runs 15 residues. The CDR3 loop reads CASSYSGNSYSPLHF. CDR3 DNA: TGTGCCAGCAGTTACTCGGGGAACAGCTATTCACCCCTCCACTTT.

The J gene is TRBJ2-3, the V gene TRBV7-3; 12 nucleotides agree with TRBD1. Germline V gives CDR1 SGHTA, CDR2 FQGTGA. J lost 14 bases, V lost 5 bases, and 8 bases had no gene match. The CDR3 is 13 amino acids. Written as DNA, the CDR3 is TGTGCCAGCAGCCCCAAGGGACAGGGGGCGGTGTATTTT. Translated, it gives CASSPKGQGAVYF.

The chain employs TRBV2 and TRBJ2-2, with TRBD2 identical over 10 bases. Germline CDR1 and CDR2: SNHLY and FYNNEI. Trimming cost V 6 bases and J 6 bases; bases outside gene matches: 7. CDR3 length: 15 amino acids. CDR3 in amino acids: CASRRLAGASGELFF. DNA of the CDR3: TGTGCCAGCAGACGGCTAGCGGGGGCGTCCGGGGAGCTGTTTTTT.

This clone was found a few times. The CDR3 sequence is CASSLARTGSDTQYF. CDR3 bases: TGTGCCAGCAGCTTAGCCAGGACAGGGTCAGATACGCAGTATTTT. This chain connects TRBV7-6 to TRBJ2-3; the match to TRBD1 covers 8 bases. This CDR3 region has 15 residues. CDR1 is SGHVS and CDR2 is FNYEAQ in the germline V gene. V dropped 0 bases and J dropped 4; count of bases not matched to a gene: 3.

CDR3 sequence (DNA): TGTGCCAGCAGCTTAGTACAGACTTTGAACACTGAAGCTTTCTTT. Translated: CASSLVQTLNTEAFF. The chain uses TRBV7-9 and TRBJ1-1; D is unclear. The CDR3 spans 15 residues. Trimming took off 1 base at V and 0 bases at J, with 9 bases between the two ends. Per germline, CDR1 SEHNR and CDR2 FQNEAQ (reference sequence).

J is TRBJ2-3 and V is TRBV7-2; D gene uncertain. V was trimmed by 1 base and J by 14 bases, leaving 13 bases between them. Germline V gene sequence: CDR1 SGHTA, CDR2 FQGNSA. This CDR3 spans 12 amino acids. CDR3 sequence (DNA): TGTGCCAGCAGCTTAGACGGACCGCGACGGTATTTT. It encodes CASSLDGPRRYF.

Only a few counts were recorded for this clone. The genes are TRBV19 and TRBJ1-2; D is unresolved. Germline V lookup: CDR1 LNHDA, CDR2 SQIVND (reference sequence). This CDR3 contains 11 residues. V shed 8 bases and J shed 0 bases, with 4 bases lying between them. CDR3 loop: CASGANYGYTF. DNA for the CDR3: TGTGCCAGTGGGGCTAACTATGGCTACACCTTC.

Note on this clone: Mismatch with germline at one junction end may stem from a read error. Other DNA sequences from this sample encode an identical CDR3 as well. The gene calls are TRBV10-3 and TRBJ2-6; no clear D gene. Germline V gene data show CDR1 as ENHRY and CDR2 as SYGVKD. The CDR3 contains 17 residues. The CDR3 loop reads CAISPLPCQSRANVLTF. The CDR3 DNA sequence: TGTGCCATCAGTCCCCTCCCCTGTCAAAGTCGGGCCAACGTCCTGACCTTC.

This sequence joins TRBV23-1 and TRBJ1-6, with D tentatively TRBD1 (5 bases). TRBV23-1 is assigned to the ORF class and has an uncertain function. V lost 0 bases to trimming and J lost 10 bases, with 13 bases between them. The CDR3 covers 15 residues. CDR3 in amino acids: CASSQSEGYRSPLHF. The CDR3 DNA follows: TGCGCCAGCAGTCAATCTGAGGGGTATAGGTCACCCCTCCACTTT.

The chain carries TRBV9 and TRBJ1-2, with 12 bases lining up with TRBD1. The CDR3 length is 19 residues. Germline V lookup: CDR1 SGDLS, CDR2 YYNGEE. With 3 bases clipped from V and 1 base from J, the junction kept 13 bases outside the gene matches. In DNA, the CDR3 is TGTGCCAGCAGCGGACAAAACCGGGACAGGGGGCCGTATAACTATGGCTACACCTTC. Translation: CASSGQNRDRGPYNYGYTF.

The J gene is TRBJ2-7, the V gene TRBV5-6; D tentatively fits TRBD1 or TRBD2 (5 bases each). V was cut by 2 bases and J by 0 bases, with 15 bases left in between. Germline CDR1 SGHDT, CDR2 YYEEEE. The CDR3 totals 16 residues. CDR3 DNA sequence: TGTGCCAGCAGCTTATATACAGGACTCGGCTCCTACGAGCAGTACTTC. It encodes CASSLYTGLGSYEQYF.

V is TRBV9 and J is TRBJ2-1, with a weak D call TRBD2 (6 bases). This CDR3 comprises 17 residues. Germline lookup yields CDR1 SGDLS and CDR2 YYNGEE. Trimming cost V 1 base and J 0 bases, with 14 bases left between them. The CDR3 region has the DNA TGTGCCAGCAGCGTAACTGTCGGGAGTCGCTCCTACAATGAGCAGTTCTTC. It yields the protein CASSVTVGSRSYNEQFF.

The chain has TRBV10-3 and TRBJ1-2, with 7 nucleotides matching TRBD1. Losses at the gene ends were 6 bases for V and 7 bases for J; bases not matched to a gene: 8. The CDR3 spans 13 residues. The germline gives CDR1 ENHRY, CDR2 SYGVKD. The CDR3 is CAIREDRAGGYTF. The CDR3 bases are TGTGCCATCAGGGAAGACAGGGCGGGTGGCTACACCTTC.

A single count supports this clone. CDR3 loop: CASSFRTSTSGEQFF. DNA for the CDR3: TGCGCCAGCAGCTTCCGGACCAGTACTAGCGGGGAGCAGTTCTTC. The chain joins TRBV5-1 to TRBJ2-1; 9 bases are shared with TRBD2. The J segment lost 10 bases and the V segment lost 2 bases, leaving 10 bases of the junction unmatched. From germline, CDR1 is SGHRS and CDR2 YFSETQ. The CDR3 loop spans 15 amino acids.

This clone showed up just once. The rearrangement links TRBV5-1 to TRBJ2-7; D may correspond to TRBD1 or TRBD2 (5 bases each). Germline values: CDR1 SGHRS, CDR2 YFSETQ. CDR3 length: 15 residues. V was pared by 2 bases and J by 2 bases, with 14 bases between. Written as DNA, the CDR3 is TGCGCCAGCAGCTTCCGGGACCGGAACACCTACGAGCAGTACTTC. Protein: CASSFRDRNTYEQYF. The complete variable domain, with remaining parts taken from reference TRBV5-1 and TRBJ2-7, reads KAGVTQTPRYLIKTRGQQVTLSCSPISGHRSVSWYQQTPGQGLQFLFEYFSETQRNKGNFPGRFSGRQFSNSRSEMNVSTLELGDSALYLCASSFRDRNTYEQYFGPGTRLTVT.

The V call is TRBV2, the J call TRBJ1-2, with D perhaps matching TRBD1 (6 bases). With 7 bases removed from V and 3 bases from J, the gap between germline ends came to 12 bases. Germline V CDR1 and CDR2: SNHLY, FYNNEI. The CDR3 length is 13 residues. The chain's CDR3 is CASKAGDYYGYTF. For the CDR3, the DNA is TGTGCCAGCAAAGCAGGGGATTACTATGGCTACACCTTC. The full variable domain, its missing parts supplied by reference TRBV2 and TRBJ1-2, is EPEVTQTPSHQVTQMGQEVILRCVPISNHLYFYWYRQILGQKVEFLVSFYNNEISEKSEIFDDQFSVERPDGSNFTLKIRSTKLEDSAMYFCASKAGDYYGYTFGSGTRLTVV.

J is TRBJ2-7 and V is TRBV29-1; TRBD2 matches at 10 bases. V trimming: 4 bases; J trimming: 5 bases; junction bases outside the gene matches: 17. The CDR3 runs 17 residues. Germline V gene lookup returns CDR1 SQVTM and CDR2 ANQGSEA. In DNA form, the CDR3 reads TGCAGCGTTGTCAGTCTAGCGGGGGCAAAGAGGACTAACGAGCAGTACTTC. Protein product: CSVVSLAGAKRTNEQYF.

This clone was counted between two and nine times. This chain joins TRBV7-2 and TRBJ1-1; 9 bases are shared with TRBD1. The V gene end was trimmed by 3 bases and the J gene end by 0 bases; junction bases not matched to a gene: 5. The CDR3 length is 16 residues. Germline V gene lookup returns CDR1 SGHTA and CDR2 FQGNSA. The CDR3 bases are TGTGCCAGCAGCTTCGGGACAGGGATTTTGAACACTGAAGCTTTCTTT. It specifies CASSFGTGILNTEAFF.

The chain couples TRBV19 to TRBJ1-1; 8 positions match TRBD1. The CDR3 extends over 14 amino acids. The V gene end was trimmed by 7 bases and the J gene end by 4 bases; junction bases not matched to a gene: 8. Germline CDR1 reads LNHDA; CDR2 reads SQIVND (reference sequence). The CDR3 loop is CASTGRTGTTEAFF. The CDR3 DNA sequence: TGTGCCAGTACTGGGAGGACAGGGACCACTGAAGCTTTCTTT.

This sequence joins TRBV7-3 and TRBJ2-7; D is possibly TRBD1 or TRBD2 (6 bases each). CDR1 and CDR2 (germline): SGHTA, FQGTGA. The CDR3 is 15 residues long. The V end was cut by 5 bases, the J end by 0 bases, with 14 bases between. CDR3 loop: CASSLGGLSSYEQYF. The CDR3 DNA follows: TGTGCCAGCAGCCTCGGGGGCCTAAGCTCCTACGAGCAGTACTTC.

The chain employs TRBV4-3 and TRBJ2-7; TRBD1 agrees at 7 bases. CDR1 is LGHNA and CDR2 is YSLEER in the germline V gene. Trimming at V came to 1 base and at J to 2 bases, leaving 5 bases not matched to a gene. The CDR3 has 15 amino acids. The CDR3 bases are TGCGCCAGCAGCCAAGGATTAGGGGGCGCCTACGAGCAGTACTTC. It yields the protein CASSQGLGGAYEQYF.

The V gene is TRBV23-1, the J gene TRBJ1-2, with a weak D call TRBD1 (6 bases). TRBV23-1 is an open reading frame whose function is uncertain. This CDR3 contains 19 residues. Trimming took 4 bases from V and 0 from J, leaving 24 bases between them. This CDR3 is CASSPVSGQLPIANYGYTF. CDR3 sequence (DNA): TGCGCCAGCAGTCCCGTCTCAGGACAGTTGCCGATAGCTAACTATGGCTACACCTTC.

The CDR3 here is CASSLDAINYEQYF. The CDR3 nucleotides read TGTGCCAGCAGCCTCGATGCAATCAACTACGAGCAGTACTTC. The V gene is TRBV7-6, the J gene TRBJ2-7; no clear D. The V and J ends lost 5 bases and 3 bases respectively, with 14 bases between them. The germline V gene has CDR1 SGHVS and CDR2 FNYEAQ. This CDR3 is 14 amino acids long.